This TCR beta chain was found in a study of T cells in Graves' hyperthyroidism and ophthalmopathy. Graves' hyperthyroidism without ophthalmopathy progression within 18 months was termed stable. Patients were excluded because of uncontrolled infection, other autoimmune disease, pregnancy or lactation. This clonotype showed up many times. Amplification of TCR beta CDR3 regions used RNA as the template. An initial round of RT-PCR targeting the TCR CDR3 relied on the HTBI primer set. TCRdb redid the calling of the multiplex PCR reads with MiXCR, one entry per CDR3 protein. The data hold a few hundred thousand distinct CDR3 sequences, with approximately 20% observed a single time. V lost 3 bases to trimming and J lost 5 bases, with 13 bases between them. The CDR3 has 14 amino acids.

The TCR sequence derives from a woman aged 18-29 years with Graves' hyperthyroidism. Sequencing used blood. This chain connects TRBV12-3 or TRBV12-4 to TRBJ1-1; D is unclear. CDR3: CASSLVLGGTEAFF. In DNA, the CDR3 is TGTGCCAGCAGTTTGGTTTTGGGAGGAACTGAAGCTTTCTTT.